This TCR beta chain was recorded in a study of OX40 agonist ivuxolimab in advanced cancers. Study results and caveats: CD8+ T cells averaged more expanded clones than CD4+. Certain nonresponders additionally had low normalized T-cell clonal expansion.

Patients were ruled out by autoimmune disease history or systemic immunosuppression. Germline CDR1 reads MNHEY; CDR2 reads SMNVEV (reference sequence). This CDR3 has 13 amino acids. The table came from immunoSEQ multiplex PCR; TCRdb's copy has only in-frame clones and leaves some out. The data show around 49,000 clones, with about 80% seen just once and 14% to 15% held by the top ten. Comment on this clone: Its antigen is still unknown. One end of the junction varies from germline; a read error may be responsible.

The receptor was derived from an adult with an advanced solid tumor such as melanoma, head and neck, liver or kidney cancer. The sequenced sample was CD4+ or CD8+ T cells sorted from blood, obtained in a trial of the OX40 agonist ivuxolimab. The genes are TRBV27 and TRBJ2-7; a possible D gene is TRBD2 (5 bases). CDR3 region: CASSLVSGSSQDF. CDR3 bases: TGTGCCAGCAGTTTAGTCTCGGGGAGTAGCCAGGACTTC.